Below are 10 T cell receptor beta chains sequenced from a single sample in a study of shared clonotypes between healthy human individuals. Data came from immunoSEQ multiplex PCR; TCRdb stores just in-frame clones and leaves some out. The profile shows roughly 2 million clones, 95% of them singletons. The source material was naive CD4+ T cells sorted from blood. Subset reported: CD45RA+ positively selected. These receptors originate from a man younger than 35 in good health.

V and J are TRBV5-1 and TRBJ1-6; D gene unclear. V lost 1 base, J lost 8 bases, and 7 bases lay in between. Germline CDR1 reads SGHRS; CDR2 reads YFSETQ. This CDR3 spans 13 amino acids. CDR3 in DNA: TGCGCCAGCAGCTTGATTTTCGATTCACCCCTCCACTTT. Translation gives CASSLIFDSPLHF.

The rearrangement uses TRBV6-1 and TRBJ1-6, with D possibly TRBD1 on 6 matching bases. V dropped 1 base and J dropped 10 bases, with 14 bases sitting between them. The CDR3 is 15 residues long. The germline gives CDR1 MNHNS, CDR2 SASEGT. CDR3 sequence: CASSEVGGGKSPLHF. The CDR3 bases are TGTGCCAGCAGTGAAGTAGGGGGAGGTAAATCACCCCTCCACTTT.

The chain is built from TRBV10-3 and TRBJ2-1, with D possibly TRBD2 on 7 matching bases. Germline CDR1 and CDR2: ENHRY and SYGVKD. The CDR3 has 16 amino acids. V lost 0 bases, J lost 9 bases, and 18 bases lay in between. The CDR3 bases are TGTGCCATCAGTGAGTCGAGCGGCCGGGGGGCCAGTGAGCAGTTCTTC. Protein sequence: CAISESSGRGASEQFF.

This chain uses TRBV6-1 with TRBJ1-2; 9 bases are shared with TRBD1. Trimming cost V 6 bases and J 5 bases; bases outside gene matches: 10. The CDR3 extends over 15 amino acids. Germline V gene sequence: CDR1 MNHNS, CDR2 SASEGT. CDR3 DNA sequence: TGTGCCAGCAGACGGACAGGGGCGCTAATTTATGGCTACACCTTC. Its translation is CASRRTGALIYGYTF.

J is TRBJ2-1 and V is TRBV25-1; tentative D call: TRBD1 (7 bases). The CDR3 is made up of 14 amino acids. The germline gives CDR1 MGHDK, CDR2 SYGVNS. V was trimmed by 6 bases and J by 12 bases, leaving 21 bases between them. The DNA for the CDR3 is TGTGCCAGCAGATCCGACAGGGAGGATGTCGGGCAGTTCTTC. Protein sequence: CASRSDREDVGQFF.

This rearrangement joins TRBV19 to TRBJ2-7, with D uncertain. The CDR3 is made up of 14 amino acids. CDR1 and CDR2 (germline): LNHDA, SQIVND (reference sequence). V lost 4 bases to trimming and J lost 2 bases, with 12 bases between them. CDR3 nucleotides: TGTGCCAGTAGTACGCATTTGGGGACCTACGAGCAGTACTTC. Its translation is CASSTHLGTYEQYF. The full variable domain, in which reference TRBV19 and TRBJ2-7 provide the parts outside the CDR3, is DGGITQSPKYLFRKEGQNVTLSCEQNLNHDAMYWYRQDPGQGLRLIYYSQIVNDFQKGDIAEGYSVSREKKESFPLTVTSAQKNPTAFYLCASSTHLGTYEQYFGPGTRLTVT.

The chain has TRBV28 and TRBJ2-5, with D tentatively TRBD1 or TRBD2 (5 bases each). This CDR3 is built from 16 residues. Germline V gives CDR1 MDHEN, CDR2 SYDVKM. Trimming shortened V by 4 bases and J by 4 bases, and 19 bases separated the two germline ends. CDR3 residues: CASSSHRRGTRETQYF. The CDR3 DNA reads as TGTGCCAGCAGTTCCCACAGGAGAGGGACGAGAGAGACCCAGTACTTC.

The chain employs TRBV6-5 and TRBJ2-3; 8 positions match TRBD2. The ends lost 2 bases at V and 3 bases at J; junction bases unmatched: 7. The CDR3 extends over 16 amino acids. Germline V gene lookup returns CDR1 MNHEY and CDR2 SVGAGI. The CDR3 DNA reads as TGTGCCAGCAGTTACGCCGGGAGGGCAGGGACAGATACGCAGTATTTT. This codes for CASSYAGRAGTDTQYF.

The chain joins TRBV7-9 to TRBJ2-7; 9 bases fit TRBD1. CDR1 SEHNR and CDR2 FQNEAQ come from the germline V gene (reference sequence). The CDR3 totals 16 residues. Losses at the gene ends were 7 bases for V and 6 bases for J; bases not matched to a gene: 16. In nucleotides, the CDR3 is TGTGCCAGCACCCTTAGCTCAGGGACAGGGTTTTTCGAGCAGTACTTC. Translation gives CASTLSSGTGFFEQYF.

The rearrangement links TRBV29-1 to TRBJ1-2, with a possible D match to TRBD1 (6 bases). The CDR3 is 14 residues long. V lost 4 bases and J 3 bases, leaving 15 bases between the germline ends. Germline V lookup: CDR1 SQVTM, CDR2 ANQGSEA. In nucleotides, the CDR3 is TGCAGCGTTGGGACAGCAAACCCGTACTATGGCTACACCTTC. Amino acid sequence: CSVGTANPYYGYTF.